What follows are 24 T cell receptor beta chains derived from one specimen sequenced in a study of blood T cell repertoires in COVID-19. Produced via immunoSEQ multiplex PCR; TCRdb's table is partial and in-frame only. The table shows 150,000 to 200,000 clones, with approximately 95% occurring only once. Sequencing was carried out using peripheral blood. Source of these receptors: a woman in her 50s with acute or convalescent COVID-19.

The chain links TRBV6-6 to TRBJ1-2; TRBD1 matches 9 bases. With V trimmed by 5 bases and J by 2 bases, 12 bases remained unmatched. Germline V lookup: CDR1 MNHNY, CDR2 SVGAGI (reference sequence). The CDR3 runs 17 residues. The DNA of the CDR3 is TGTGCCAGCAGTCCTACGGGACAGGGCTTATCCAACTATGGCTACACCTTC. Protein: CASSPTGQGLSNYGYTF.

The gene calls are TRBV9 and TRBJ1-1; 7 bases agree with TRBD1. Germline assignment: CDR1 SGDLS and CDR2 YYNGEE. The length of the CDR3 is 15 residues. With V trimmed by 4 bases and J by 5 bases, 11 bases remained unmatched. DNA of the CDR3: TGTGCCAGCAGCCCCCGACAGGGAAAAAGGACTGAAGCTTTCTTT. This encodes CASSPRQGKRTEAFF.

The chain uses TRBV11-2 and TRBJ2-7, with 9 positions matching TRBD1. V lost 3 bases to trimming and J lost 5 bases; unmatched junction nucleotides: 5. Germline CDR1 reads SGHAT; CDR2 reads FQNNGV. This CDR3 region has 14 residues. As DNA, the CDR3 is TGTGCCAGCAGCTTCACAGGGGGCGCCCACGAGCAGTACTTC. Its translation: CASSFTGGAHEQYF.

The rearrangement links TRBV7-3 to TRBJ2-1; TRBD2 is a possible D gene (6 bases). The CDR3 length is 15 residues. Trimming removed 2 bases from V and 7 bases from J, with 15 bases in between. Germline loops: CDR1 SGHTA, CDR2 FQGTGA. The CDR3, as DNA: TGTGCCAGCAGCTTATCGGGACGGAGCGGGAATGAGCAGTTCTTC. Its translation: CASSLSGRSGNEQFF.

The genes are TRBV14 and TRBJ1-6, with TRBD1 identical over 7 bases. The trim removed 0 bases at V and 6 bases at J, leaving 8 bases unmatched. CDR1 and CDR2 from the germline V gene are SGHDN and FVKESK. This CDR3 comprises 17 residues. Written as DNA, the CDR3 is TGTGCCAGCAGCCAAGAATGGAGGGGGCTCGTTAATTCACCCCTCCACTTT. Its protein is CASSQEWRGLVNSPLHF.

The V gene is TRBV28, the J gene TRBJ2-7; D possibly corresponds to TRBD2 (7 bases). Germline V gene lookup returns CDR1 MDHEN and CDR2 SYDVKM. The V and J ends lost 4 bases and 3 bases respectively, with 19 bases between them. This CDR3 has 16 amino acids. CDR3 residues: CASSSPPWGGHYEQYF. The CDR3 nucleotides are TGTGCCAGCAGTTCACCACCGTGGGGGGGCCACTACGAGCAGTACTTC.

CDR3 DNA sequence: TGTGCCAGCAGTTTATCAGGGTTGGGGCAGGCGACAGGAAAACTGTTTTTT. Protein: CASSLSGLGQATGKLFF. The chain carries TRBV28 and TRBJ1-4, with a weak D call TRBD1 (6 bases). V was trimmed by 1 base and J by 10 bases, leaving 22 bases between them. Germline V gene data show CDR1 as MDHEN and CDR2 as SYDVKM. The CDR3 covers 17 residues.

This chain joins TRBV19 and TRBJ2-1, with a possible D match to TRBD1 (6 bases). The CDR3 loop spans 18 amino acids. Germline CDR1 is LNHDA and CDR2 is SQIVND (reference sequence). The V end was cut by 6 bases, the J end by 1 base, with 22 bases between. Here the CDR3 reads CASSRAGRQASSYNEQFF. The CDR3 DNA reads as TGTGCCAGTAGCAGGGCCGGTCGACAGGCCAGTTCCTACAATGAGCAGTTCTTC.

The chain combines TRBV10-3 with TRBJ2-5, with D possibly TRBD2 on 5 matching bases. The germline gives CDR1 ENHRY, CDR2 SYGVKD. CDR3 length: 14 amino acids. Trimming removed 0 bases at V and 7 bases at J, with 12 bases between. This CDR3 reads CAISESGADGTQYF. The DNA of the CDR3 is TGTGCCATCAGTGAGTCGGGAGCCGACGGGACCCAGTACTTC.

The rearrangement uses TRBV6-6 and TRBJ1-5; 9 bases are a match to TRBD1. With 5 bases clipped from V and 0 bases from J, the junction kept 8 bases outside the gene matches. The CDR3 is 17 amino acids. Germline CDR1 is MNHNY and CDR2 is SVGAGI (reference sequence). The CDR3 DNA follows: TGTGCCAGCAGTCCGACGGACAGGGGTGGTAGCAATCAGCCCCAGCATTTT. Encoded protein: CASSPTDRGGSNQPQHF.

The chain combines TRBV28 with TRBJ2-7; D might be TRBD2 (7 bases). The CDR3 is 13 amino acids. V shed 6 bases and J shed 2 bases, with 11 bases lying between them. The V gene's germline CDR1 is MDHEN and CDR2 SYDVKM. CDR3 sequence reads: CASSSGGPYEQYF. CDR3 nucleotide sequence: TGTGCCAGCAGCTCCGGGGGGCCCTACGAGCAGTACTTC. The full variable domain, in which reference TRBV28 and TRBJ2-7 provide the parts outside the CDR3, is DVKVTQSSRYLVKRTGEKVFLECVQDMDHENMFWYRQDPGLGLRLIYFSYDVKMKEKGDIPEGYSVSREKKERFSLILESASTNQTSMYLCASSSGGPYEQYFGPGTRLTVT.

The count of this clone is one. V gene TRBV30 combines with J gene TRBJ1-1; D may be TRBD1 (5 bases). V shed 6 bases and J shed 3 bases, with 14 bases lying between them. The CDR3 covers 13 residues. Germline-derived CDR1 and CDR2 are GTSNPN and SVGIG (reference sequence). The CDR3 sequence is CACLDGGDTEAFF. CDR3 sequence (DNA): TGTGCCTGTTTAGACGGGGGGGACACTGAAGCTTTCTTT.

V gene TRBV2 combines with J gene TRBJ1-5; D perhaps matches TRBD1 (5 bases). This CDR3 comprises 16 residues. Germline V gene lookup returns CDR1 SNHLY and CDR2 FYNNEI. Trimming took off 2 bases at V and 9 bases at J, with 20 bases between the two ends. The CDR3 sequence: CASSESQGLPGLPQHF. The CDR3 nucleotides are TGTGCCAGCAGTGAAAGCCAGGGACTCCCCGGCTTGCCCCAGCATTTT.

The gene calls are TRBV6-1 and TRBJ1-3; possible D gene TRBD1, 5 bases. Trimming took off 2 bases at V and 3 bases at J, with 8 bases between the two ends. Germline assignment: CDR1 MNHNS and CDR2 SASEGT. The CDR3 extends over 14 amino acids. The CDR3 region is CASSELRVGNTIYF. In nucleotides, the CDR3 is TGTGCCAGCAGTGAACTCAGGGTTGGAAACACCATATATTTT.

The chain uses TRBV12-5 and TRBJ2-3; 14 nucleotides match TRBD2. Germline values: CDR1 LGHNT, CDR2 FRNRAP. After removal of 6 bases from V and 9 bases from J, the junction contained 11 bases not matched to a gene. This CDR3 comprises 16 residues. CDR3 amino acids: CASGTSGTSGSRTQYF. The CDR3 region has the DNA TGTGCTAGTGGGACCAGTGGGACTAGCGGGAGTAGGACGCAGTATTTT.

The rearrangement uses TRBV30 and TRBJ2-7, with 13 positions matching TRBD2. Germline V lookup: CDR1 GTSNPN, CDR2 SVGIG (reference sequence). With V trimmed by 3 bases and J by 0 bases, 5 bases remained unmatched. CDR3 length equals 16 residues. The CDR3: CAWRERTSGSSYEQYF. The CDR3 coding sequence is TGTGCCTGGAGAGAACGGACTAGCGGGAGCTCCTACGAGCAGTACTTC.

This clone was detected once. In DNA, the CDR3 is TGTGCCTGGAGTGTACAGGGTTGGACTGAAGCTTTCTTT. It is translated as CAWSVQGWTEAFF. The rearrangement uses TRBV30 and TRBJ1-1, with a tentative D call TRBD1 (6 bases). Trimming removed 0 bases at V and 5 bases at J, with 10 bases between. This CDR3 is 13 amino acids long. CDR1 is GTSNPN and CDR2 is SVGIG in the germline V gene (reference sequence).

This clone was counted once. The rearrangement uses TRBV3-1 (or the pseudogene TRBV3-2) and TRBJ2-7; 9 bases line up with TRBD2. CDR3 length equals 15 residues. After removal of 4 bases from V and 4 bases from J, the junction contained 8 bases not matched to a gene. The germline V gene has CDR1 LGHDT and CDR2 YNNKEL (reference sequence). CDR3 sequence: CASSLLAGTEYEQYF. Here the CDR3 DNA reads TGTGCCAGCAGCCTTCTAGCGGGAACAGAATACGAGCAGTACTTC.

The V call is TRBV19, the J call TRBJ1-1, with TRBD1 matching over 11 bases. The CDR3 length is 15 residues. Trimming cost V 4 bases and J 4 bases; bases outside gene matches: 5. The V gene's germline CDR1 is LNHDA and CDR2 SQIVND (reference sequence). The CDR3 reads CASSKDRGPGTEAFF. CDR3 DNA sequence: TGTGCCAGTAGTAAGGACAGGGGGCCGGGCACTGAAGCTTTCTTT.

This rearrangement joins TRBV4-2 to TRBJ1-1; D remains unclear. In germline, CDR1 is LGHNA, CDR2 YNFKEQ. Trimming removed 0 bases from V and 7 bases from J, with 12 bases in between. The length of the CDR3 is 14 residues. The CDR3 nucleotides are TGTGCCAGCAGCCAAGAATATGGCCAAAATGAAGCTTTCTTT. It codes for CASSQEYGQNEAFF.

The chain has TRBV20-1 and TRBJ1-2; a weak D match, TRBD1 (5 bases). Between the trimmed V and J ends, which lost 6 bases and 8 bases, there was a span of 13 bases. Germline CDR1 is DFQATT and CDR2 is SNEGSKA (reference sequence). This CDR3 region has 11 residues. The CDR3 DNA sequence: TGCAGTGCATTTACAGGAAACGGCTACACCTTC. Amino acids: CSAFTGNGYTF.

The chain employs TRBV6-5 and TRBJ2-7, with D perhaps TRBD2 (7 bases). Germline lookup yields CDR1 MNHEY and CDR2 SVGAGI. V gave up 8 bases and J gave up 3 bases, with 17 bases separating them. The CDR3 loop spans 14 amino acids. The CDR3 bases are TGTGCCAGCTGGGCCGGGGGGACAAGCTACGAGCAGTACTTC. Amino acid sequence: CASWAGGTSYEQYF.

The chain employs TRBV28 and TRBJ2-3; TRBD2 matches 10 bases. Per the germline V gene, CDR1 is MDHEN and CDR2 is SYDVKM. This CDR3 is 14 amino acids long. The trim removed 6 bases at V and 4 bases at J, leaving 4 bases unmatched. The chain's CDR3 is CASSRTSGSDTQYF. The CDR3 DNA reads TGTGCCAGCAGCCGGACTAGCGGATCAGATACGCAGTATTTT.

V usage is TRBV7-3 and J usage is TRBJ1-2; D gene unclear. V shed 1 base and J shed 8 bases, with 11 bases lying between them. The CDR3 runs to 13 residues. Per the germline V gene, CDR1 is SGHTA and CDR2 is FQGTGA. The CDR3 reads CASSLISGQGYTF. CDR3 bases: TGTGCCAGCAGCTTAATCAGCGGTCAAGGCTACACCTTC. The variable domain in full, completed from reference TRBV7-3 and TRBJ1-2, reads GAGVSQTPSNKVTEKGKYVELRCDPISGHTALYWYRQSLGQGPEFLIYFQGTGAADDSGLPNDRFFAVRPEGSVSTLKIQRTERGDSAVYLCASSLISGQGYTFGSGTRLTVV.